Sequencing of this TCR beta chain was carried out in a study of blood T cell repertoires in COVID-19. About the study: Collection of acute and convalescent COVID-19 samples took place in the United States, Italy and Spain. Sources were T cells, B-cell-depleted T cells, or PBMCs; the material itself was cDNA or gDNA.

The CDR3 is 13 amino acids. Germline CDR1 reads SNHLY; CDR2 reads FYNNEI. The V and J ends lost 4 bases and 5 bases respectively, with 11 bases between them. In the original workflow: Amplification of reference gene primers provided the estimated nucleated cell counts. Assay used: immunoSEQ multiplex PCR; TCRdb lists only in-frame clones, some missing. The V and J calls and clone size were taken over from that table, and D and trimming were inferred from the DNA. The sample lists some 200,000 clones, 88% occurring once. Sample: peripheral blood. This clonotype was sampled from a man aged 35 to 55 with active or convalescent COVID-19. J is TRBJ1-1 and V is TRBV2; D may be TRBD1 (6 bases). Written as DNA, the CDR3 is TGTGCCAGCAGTGGGCAGGGGCTAACTGAAGCTTTCTTT. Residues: CASSGQGLTEAFF. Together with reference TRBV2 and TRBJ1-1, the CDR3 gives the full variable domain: EPEVTQTPSHQVTQMGQEVILRCVPISNHLYFYWYRQILGQKVEFLVSFYNNEISEKSEIFDDQFSVERPDGSNFTLKIRSTKLEDSAMYFCASSGQGLTEAFFGQGTRLTVV.